This entry features one T cell receptor beta chain sequence. The data are from a study of blood T cell repertoires in COVID-19. TCRdb's table, derived via immunoSEQ multiplex PCR, lists solely in-frame clones and lacks some. The table lists over 95,000 clones, roughly 84% of them singletons. The J segment lost 10 bases and the V segment lost 1 base, leaving 7 bases of the junction unmatched. Germline-derived CDR1 and CDR2 are LGHNA and YSLEER. CDR3 length equals 14 residues. The TCR was taken from a woman aged 60 to 75 with acute or convalescent COVID-19. The sequenced sample was peripheral blood. The chain couples TRBV4-3 to TRBJ2-1; 7 bases line up with TRBD2. DNA of the CDR3: TGCGCCAGCAGCCAAGCGGGGGGTAGGGGAGAGCAGTTCTTC. Protein product: CASSQAGGRGEQFF.